The T cell receptor (beta chain) under discussion was sequenced for a study of shared clonotypes between healthy human individuals. Germline CDR1 and CDR2: MDHEN and SYDVKM. This CDR3 region has 15 residues. Unmatched junction bases numbered 6, after V lost 5 bases and J lost 3 bases. About this clone: Its target is not known.

Study-wide results and limits: Clonotypes that were shared across a few donors made up around 5% of naive CD4 clonotypes.

How the authors handled the data: Quality scores were absent from the junction-only immunoSEQ sequences, so filtering differed. The method was immunoSEQ multiplex PCR; TCRdb's version includes in-frame clones alone and lacks a portion of them. V, J and clone size derive from that table, while D and trimming were established from the DNA sequence. The sample has roughly 1,500,000 clones, 97% to 99% seen once. The TCR sequence derives from a young man in good health. The source material was naive CD4+ T cells sorted from blood. This sample's subset: CD45RA+ positively selected. The chain couples TRBV28 to TRBJ1-5; 8 bases are shared with TRBD1. The CDR3 nucleotides read TGTGCCAGCAGTCATGACAGGGGCCCCAATCAGCCCCAGCATTTT. Its translation is CASSHDRGPNQPQHF. Filled out from reference TRBV28 and TRBJ1-5, the complete variable domain reads DVKVTQSSRYLVKRTGEKVFLECVQDMDHENMFWYRQDPGLGLRLIYFSYDVKMKEKGDIPEGYSVSREKKERFSLILESASTNQTSMYLCASSHDRGPNQPQHFGDGTRLSIL.